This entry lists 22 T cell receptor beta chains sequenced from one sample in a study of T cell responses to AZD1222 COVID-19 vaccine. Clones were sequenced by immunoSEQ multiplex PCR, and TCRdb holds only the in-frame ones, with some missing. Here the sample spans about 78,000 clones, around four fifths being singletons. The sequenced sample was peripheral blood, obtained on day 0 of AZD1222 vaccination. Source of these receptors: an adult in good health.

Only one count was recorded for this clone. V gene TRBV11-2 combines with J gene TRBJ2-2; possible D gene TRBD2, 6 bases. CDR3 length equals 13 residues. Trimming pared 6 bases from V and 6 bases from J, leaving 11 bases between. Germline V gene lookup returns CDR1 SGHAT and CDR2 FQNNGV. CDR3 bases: TGTGCCAGCAGTCTAGCGTTTTCCGGGGAGCTGTTTTTT. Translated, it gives CASSLAFSGELFF.

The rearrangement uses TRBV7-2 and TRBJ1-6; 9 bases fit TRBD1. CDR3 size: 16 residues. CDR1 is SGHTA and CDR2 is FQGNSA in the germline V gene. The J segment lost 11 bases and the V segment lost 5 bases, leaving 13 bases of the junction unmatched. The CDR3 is CASSKAGQGARTPLHF. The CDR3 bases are TGTGCCAGCAGCAAAGCGGGACAGGGAGCGAGGACACCCCTCCACTTT. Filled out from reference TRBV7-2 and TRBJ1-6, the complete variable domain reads GAGVSQSPSNKVTEKGKDVELRCDPISGHTALYWYRQSLGQGLEFLIYFQGNSAPDKSGLPSDRFSAERTGGSVSTLTIQRTQQEDSAVYLCASSKAGQGARTPLHFGNGTRLTVT.

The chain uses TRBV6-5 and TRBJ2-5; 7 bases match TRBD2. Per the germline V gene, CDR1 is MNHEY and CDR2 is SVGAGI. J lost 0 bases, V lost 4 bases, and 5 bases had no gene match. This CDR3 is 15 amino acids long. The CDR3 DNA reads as TGTGCCAGCAGTTTCCTAAGCGGGAACCAAGAGACCCAGTACTTC. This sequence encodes CASSFLSGNQETQYF.

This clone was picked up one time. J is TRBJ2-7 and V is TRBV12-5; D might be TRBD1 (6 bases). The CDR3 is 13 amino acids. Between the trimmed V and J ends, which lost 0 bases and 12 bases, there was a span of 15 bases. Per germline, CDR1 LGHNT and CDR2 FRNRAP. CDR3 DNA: TGTGCTAGTGGTTTGGTGGAAGGGGGTTGGTGGTACTTC. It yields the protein CASGLVEGGWWYF.

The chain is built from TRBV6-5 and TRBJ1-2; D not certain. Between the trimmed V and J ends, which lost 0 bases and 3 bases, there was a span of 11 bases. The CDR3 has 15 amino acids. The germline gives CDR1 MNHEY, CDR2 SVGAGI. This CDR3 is CASSYSSLDHYGYTF. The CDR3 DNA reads TGTGCCAGCAGTTACTCGTCACTGGACCACTATGGCTACACCTTC.

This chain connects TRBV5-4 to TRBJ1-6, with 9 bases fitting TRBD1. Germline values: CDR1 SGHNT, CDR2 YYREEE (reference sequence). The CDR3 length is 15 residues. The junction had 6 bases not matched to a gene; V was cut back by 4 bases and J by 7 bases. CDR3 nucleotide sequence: TGTGCCAGCAGCAGAGACAGGGGGAGCAATTCACCCCTCCACTTT. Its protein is CASSRDRGSNSPLHF. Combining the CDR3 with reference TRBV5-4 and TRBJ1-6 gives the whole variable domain ETGVTQSPTHLIKTRGQQVTLRCSSQSGHNTVSWYQQALGQGPQFIFQYYREEENGRGNFPPRFSGLQFPNYSSELNVNALELDDSALYLCASSRDRGSNSPLHFGNGTRLTVT.

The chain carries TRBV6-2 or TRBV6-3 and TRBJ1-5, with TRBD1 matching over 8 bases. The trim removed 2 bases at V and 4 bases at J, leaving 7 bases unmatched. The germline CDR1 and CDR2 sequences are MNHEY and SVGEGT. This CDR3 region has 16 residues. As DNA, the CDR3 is TGTGCCAGCAGTTACCGTTCCAGGGGGCTTAATCAGCCCCAGCATTTT. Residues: CASSYRSRGLNQPQHF.

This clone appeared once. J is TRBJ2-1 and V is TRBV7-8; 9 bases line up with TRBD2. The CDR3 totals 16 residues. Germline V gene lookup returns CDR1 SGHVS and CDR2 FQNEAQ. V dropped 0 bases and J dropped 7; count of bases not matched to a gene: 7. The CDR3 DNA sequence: TGTGCCAGCAGCTTAGCGTTGCGGGGGGGCTTAAATGAGCAGTTCTTC. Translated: CASSLALRGGLNEQFF.

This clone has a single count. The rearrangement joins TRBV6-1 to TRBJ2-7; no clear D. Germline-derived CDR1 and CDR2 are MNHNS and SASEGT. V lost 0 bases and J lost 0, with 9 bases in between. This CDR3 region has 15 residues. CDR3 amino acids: CASSEAGTGSYEQYF. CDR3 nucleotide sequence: TGTGCCAGCAGTGAAGCCGGAACTGGCTCCTACGAGCAGTACTTC.

The CDR3 region has the DNA TGCGCCAGCAGTGAGTCTAGCGGGGGGAACACCGGGGAGCTGTTTTTT. Protein: CASSESSGGNTGELFF. The rearrangement uses TRBV10-1 and TRBJ2-2; 9 bases map to TRBD2. The CDR3 extends over 16 amino acids. The V gene end was trimmed by 0 bases and the J gene end by 1 base; junction bases not matched to a gene: 0. Germline V gene data show CDR1 as WNHNN and CDR2 as SYGVQD (reference sequence).

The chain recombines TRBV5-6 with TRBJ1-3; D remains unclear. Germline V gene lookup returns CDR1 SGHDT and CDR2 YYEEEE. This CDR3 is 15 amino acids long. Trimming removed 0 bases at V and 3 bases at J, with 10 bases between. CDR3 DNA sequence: TGTGCCAGCAGCTTGGCCGCGGTCAGTGGAAACACCATATATTTT. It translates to CASSLAAVSGNTIYF.

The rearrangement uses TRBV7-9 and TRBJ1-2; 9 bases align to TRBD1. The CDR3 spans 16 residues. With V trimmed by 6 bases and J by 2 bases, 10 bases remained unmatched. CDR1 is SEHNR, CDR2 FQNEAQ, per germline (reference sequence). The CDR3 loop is CASRSRGQGENYGYTF. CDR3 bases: TGTGCCAGCAGATCTCGGGGACAGGGCGAAAACTATGGCTACACCTTC.

Here the CDR3 DNA reads TGTGCCACCAGCAGAGTCCGGACAAGGGGGGGGAACACTGAAGCTTTCTTT. Translation gives CATSRVRTRGGNTEAFF. The rearrangement uses TRBV15 and TRBJ1-1; weak D call: TRBD1 (6 bases). The CDR3 spans 17 residues. Germline lookup yields CDR1 LNHNV and CDR2 YYDKDF (reference sequence). V gave up 1 base and J gave up 1 base, with 16 bases separating them.

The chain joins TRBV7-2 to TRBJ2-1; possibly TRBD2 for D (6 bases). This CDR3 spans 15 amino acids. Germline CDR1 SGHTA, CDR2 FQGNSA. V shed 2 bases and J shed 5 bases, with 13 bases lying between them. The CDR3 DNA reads TGTGCCAGCAGCTTACCTCGACGCGGGAACAATGAGCAGTTCTTC. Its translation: CASSLPRRGNNEQFF. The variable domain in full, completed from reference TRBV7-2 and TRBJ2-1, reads GAGVSQSPSNKVTEKGKDVELRCDPISGHTALYWYRQSLGQGLEFLIYFQGNSAPDKSGLPSDRFSAERTGGSVSTLTIQRTQQEDSAVYLCASSLPRRGNNEQFFGPGTRLTVL.

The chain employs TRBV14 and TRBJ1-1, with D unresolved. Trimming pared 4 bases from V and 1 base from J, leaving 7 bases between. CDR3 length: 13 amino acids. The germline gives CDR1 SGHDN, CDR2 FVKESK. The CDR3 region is CASSREGNTEAFF. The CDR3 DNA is TGTGCCAGCAGCCGGGAGGGGAACACTGAAGCTTTCTTT.

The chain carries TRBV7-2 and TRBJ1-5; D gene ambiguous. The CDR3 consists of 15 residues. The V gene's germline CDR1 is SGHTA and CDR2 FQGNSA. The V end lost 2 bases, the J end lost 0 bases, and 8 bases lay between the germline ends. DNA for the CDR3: TGTGCCAGCAGCTTAACCGGGCTTAGCAATCAGCCCCAGCATTTT. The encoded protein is CASSLTGLSNQPQHF.

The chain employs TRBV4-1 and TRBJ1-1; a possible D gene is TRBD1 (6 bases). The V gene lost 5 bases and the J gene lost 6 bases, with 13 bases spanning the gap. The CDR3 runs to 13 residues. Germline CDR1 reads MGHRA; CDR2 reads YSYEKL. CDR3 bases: TGCGCCAGCAGCGAGGGGGGTTTTTCTGAAGCTTTCTTT. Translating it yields CASSEGGFSEAFF.

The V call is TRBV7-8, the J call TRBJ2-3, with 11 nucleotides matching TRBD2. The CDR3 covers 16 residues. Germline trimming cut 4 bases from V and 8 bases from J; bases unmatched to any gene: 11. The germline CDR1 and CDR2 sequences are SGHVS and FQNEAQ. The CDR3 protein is CASSSGTSGSYVTQYF. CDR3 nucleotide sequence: TGTGCCAGCAGCTCCGGGACTAGCGGTTCCTACGTTACGCAGTATTTT.

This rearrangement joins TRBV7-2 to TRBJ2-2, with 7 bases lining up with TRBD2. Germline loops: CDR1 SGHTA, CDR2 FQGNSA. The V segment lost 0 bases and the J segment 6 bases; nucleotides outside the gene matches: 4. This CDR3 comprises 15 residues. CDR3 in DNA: TGTGCCAGCAGCTTAGCGGGAGGGCTTTCCGGGGAGCTGTTTTTT. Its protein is CASSLAGGLSGELFF.

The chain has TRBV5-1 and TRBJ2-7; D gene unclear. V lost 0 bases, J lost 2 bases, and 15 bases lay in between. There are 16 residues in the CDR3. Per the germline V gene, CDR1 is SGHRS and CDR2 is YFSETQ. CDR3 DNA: TGCGCCAGCAGCTTGGATCTTACCCAAATAACCTACGAGCAGTACTTC. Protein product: CASSLDLTQITYEQYF.

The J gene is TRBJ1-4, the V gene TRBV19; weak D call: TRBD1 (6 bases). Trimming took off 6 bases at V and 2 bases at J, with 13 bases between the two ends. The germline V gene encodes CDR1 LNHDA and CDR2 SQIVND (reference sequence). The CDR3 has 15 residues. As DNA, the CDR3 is TGTGCCAGTAGACTCCGGGACACTACTAATGAAAAACTGTTTTTT. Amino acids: CASRLRDTTNEKLFF.

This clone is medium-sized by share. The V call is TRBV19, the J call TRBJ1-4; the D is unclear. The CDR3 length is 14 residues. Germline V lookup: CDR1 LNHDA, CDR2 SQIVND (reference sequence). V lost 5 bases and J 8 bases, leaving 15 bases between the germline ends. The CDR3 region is CASSARGGKEKLFF. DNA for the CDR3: TGTGCCAGTAGTGCCCGGGGAGGGAAGGAAAAACTGTTTTTT. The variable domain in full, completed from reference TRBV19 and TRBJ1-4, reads DGGITQSPKYLFRKEGQNVTLSCEQNLNHDAMYWYRQDPGQGLRLIYYSQIVNDFQKGDIAEGYSVSREKKESFPLTVTSAQKNPTAFYLCASSARGGKEKLFFGSGTQLSVL.